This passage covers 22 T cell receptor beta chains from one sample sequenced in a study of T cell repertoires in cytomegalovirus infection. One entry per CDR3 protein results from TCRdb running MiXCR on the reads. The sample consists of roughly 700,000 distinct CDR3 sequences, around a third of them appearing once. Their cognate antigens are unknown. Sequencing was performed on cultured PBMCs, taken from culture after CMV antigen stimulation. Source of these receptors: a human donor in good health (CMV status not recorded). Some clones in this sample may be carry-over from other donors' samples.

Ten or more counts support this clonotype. CDR3 residues: CASSYSRGGGYTF. The CDR3 nucleotides read TGTGCCAGCAGTTACTCGAGGGGCGGTGGCTACACCTTC. The genes are TRBV6-5 and TRBJ1-2, with D possibly TRBD1 on 5 matching bases. V was shortened by 0 bases and J by 7 bases, with 9 bases between the two germline ends. Germline V lookup: CDR1 MNHEY, CDR2 SVGAGI. The CDR3 spans 13 residues.

This CDR3 reads CASSIVGQGSYEQYF. The CDR3 region has the DNA TGTGCCAGTAGTATAGTGGGACAGGGGTCCTACGAGCAGTACTTC. This chain joins TRBV19 and TRBJ2-7, with 10 bases matching TRBD1. The V segment lost 1 base and the J segment 1 base; nucleotides outside the gene matches: 1. CDR3 length equals 15 residues. The germline CDR1 and CDR2 sequences are LNHDA and SQIVND (reference sequence). The whole variable domain, remainder taken from reference TRBV19 and TRBJ2-7, is DGGITQSPKYLFRKEGQNVTLSCEQNLNHDAMYWYRQDPGQGLRLIYYSQIVNDFQKGDIAEGYSVSREKKESFPLTVTSAQKNPTAFYLCASSIVGQGSYEQYFGPGTRLTVT.

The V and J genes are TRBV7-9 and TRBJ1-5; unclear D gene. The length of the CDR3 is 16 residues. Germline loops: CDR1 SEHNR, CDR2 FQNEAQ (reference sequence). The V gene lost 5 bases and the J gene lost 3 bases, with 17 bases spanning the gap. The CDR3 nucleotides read TGTGCCAGCAGCCCCCCGGGTGATCCTCTCAATCAGCCCCAGCATTTT. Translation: CASSPPGDPLNQPQHF.

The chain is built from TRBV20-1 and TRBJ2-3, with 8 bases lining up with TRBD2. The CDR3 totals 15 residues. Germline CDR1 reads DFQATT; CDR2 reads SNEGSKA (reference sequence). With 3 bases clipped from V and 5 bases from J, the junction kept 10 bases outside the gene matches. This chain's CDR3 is CSARDSRGDGDTQYF. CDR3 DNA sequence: TGCAGTGCTAGGGACTCGCGGGGGGACGGAGATACGCAGTATTTT.

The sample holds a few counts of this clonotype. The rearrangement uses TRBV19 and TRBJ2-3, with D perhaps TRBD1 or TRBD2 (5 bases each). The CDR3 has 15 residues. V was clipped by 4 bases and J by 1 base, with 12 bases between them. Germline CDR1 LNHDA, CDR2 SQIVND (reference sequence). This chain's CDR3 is CASSTRDPRTDTQYF. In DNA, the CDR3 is TGTGCCAGTAGTACCCGGGACCCACGCACAGATACGCAGTATTTT.

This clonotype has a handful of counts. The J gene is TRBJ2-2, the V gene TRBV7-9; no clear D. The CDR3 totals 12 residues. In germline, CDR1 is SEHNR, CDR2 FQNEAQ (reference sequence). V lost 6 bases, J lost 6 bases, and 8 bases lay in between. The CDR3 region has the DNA TGTGCCAGCAGTCAGGCCCCCGGGGAGCTGTTTTTT. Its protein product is CASSQAPGELFF.

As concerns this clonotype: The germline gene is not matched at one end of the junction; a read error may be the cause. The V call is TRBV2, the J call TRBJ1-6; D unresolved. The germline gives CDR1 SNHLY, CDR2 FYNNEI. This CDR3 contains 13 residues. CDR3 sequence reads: CASREEGLSPLHF. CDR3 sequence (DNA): TGTGCCAGCAGAGAAGAAGGGCTATCACCCCTCCACTTT.

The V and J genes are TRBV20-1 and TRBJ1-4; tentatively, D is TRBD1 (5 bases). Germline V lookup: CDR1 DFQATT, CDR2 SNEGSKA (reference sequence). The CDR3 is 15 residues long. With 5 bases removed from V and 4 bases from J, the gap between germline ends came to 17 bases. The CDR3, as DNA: TGCAGTGCTCCTAACCCGGGACGGAATAATGAAAAACTGTTTTTT. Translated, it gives CSAPNPGRNNEKLFF.

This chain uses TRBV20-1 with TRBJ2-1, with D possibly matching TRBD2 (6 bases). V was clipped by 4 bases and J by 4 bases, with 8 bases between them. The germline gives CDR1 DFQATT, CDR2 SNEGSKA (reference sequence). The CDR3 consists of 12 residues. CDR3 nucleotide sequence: TGCAGTGCTAAGGAGGGATACAATGAGCAGTTCTTC. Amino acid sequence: CSAKEGYNEQFF.

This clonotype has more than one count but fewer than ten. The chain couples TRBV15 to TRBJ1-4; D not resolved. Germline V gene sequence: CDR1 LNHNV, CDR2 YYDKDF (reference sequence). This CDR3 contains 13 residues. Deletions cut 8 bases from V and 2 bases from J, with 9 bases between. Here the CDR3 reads CATAGFTNEKLFF. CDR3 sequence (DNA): TGTGCCACCGCGGGGTTCACTAATGAAAAACTGTTTTTT.

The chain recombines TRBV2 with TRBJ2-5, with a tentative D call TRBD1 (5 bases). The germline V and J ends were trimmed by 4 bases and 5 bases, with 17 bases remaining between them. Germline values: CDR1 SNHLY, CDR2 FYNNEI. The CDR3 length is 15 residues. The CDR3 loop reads CASSAQQGGGETQYF. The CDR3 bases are TGTGCCAGCAGTGCACAGCAGGGTGGCGGCGAGACCCAGTACTTC.

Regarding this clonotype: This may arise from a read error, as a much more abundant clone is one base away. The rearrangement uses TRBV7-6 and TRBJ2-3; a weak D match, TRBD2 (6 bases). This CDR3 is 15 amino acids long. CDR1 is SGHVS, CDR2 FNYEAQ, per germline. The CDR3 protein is CASSLAGGETDTQNF. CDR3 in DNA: TGTGCCAGCAGCTTAGCGGGAGGCGAAACAGATACGCAGAATTTT.

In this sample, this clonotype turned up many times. This CDR3 is CASSPAGAGANVLTF. In DNA form, the CDR3 reads TGTGCCAGCAGCCCCGCCGGTGCTGGGGCCAACGTCCTGACTTTC. The rearrangement links TRBV7-6 to TRBJ2-6; the D is unclear. Germline CDR1 reads SGHVS; CDR2 reads FNYEAQ. Trimming took off 5 bases at V and 2 bases at J, with 10 bases between the two ends. The CDR3 runs to 15 residues.

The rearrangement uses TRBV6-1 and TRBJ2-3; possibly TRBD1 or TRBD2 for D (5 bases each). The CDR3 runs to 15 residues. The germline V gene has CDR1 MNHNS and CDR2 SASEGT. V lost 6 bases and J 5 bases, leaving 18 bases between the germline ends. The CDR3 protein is CASRRGALQGDTQYF. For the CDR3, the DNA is TGTGCCAGCAGAAGGGGAGCCCTTCAGGGAGATACGCAGTATTTT.

The chain's CDR3 is CASSPLGFSSYEQYF. The CDR3 DNA reads TGTGCCAGCAGCCCCTTAGGCTTCAGCTCCTACGAGCAGTACTTC. The rearrangement uses TRBV27 and TRBJ2-7; no firm D call. The CDR3 is made up of 15 amino acids. The germline V gene encodes CDR1 MNHEY and CDR2 SMNVEV (reference sequence). Trimming took 6 bases from V and 0 from J, leaving 15 bases between them.

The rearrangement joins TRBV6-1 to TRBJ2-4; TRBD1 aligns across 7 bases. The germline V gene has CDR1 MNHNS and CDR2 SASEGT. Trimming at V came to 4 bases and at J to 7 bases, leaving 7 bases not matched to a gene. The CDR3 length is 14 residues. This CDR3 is CASSGDRVTNIQYF. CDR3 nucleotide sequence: TGTGCCAGCAGTGGAGACAGGGTAACGAACATTCAGTACTTC.

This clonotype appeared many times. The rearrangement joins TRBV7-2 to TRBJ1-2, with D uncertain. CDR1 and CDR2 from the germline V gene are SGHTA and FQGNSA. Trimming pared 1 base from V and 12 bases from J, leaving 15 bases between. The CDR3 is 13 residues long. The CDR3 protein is CASSLEGVSRHTF. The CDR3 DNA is TGTGCCAGCAGCTTAGAGGGCGTCTCCCGTCACACCTTC.

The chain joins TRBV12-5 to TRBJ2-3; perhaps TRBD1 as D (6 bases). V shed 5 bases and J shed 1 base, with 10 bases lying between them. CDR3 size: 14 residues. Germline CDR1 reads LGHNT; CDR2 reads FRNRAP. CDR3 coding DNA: TGTGCTAGTGGTAAGGACAGCCGCACAGATACGCAGTATTTT. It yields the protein CASGKDSRTDTQYF.

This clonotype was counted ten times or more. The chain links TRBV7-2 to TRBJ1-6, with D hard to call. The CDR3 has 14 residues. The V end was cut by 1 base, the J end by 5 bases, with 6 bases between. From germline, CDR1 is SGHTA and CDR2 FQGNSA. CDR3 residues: CASSLGHDNSPLHF. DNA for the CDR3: TGTGCCAGCAGCTTAGGACACGATAATTCACCCCTCCACTTT.

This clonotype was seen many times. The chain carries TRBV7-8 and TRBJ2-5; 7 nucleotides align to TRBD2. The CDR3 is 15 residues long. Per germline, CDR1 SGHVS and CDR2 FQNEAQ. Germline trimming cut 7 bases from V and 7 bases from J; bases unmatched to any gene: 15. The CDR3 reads CASTDPLATVGTQYF. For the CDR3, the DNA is TGTGCCAGCACCGACCCACTAGCGACTGTGGGGACCCAGTACTTC.

The CDR3 spells CASSLGYTYNSPLHF. The CDR3, as DNA: TGTGCCAGCAGCTTAGGTTACACCTATAATTCACCCCTCCACTTT. This chain links TRBV7-2 with TRBJ1-6; no definite D call. This CDR3 is built from 15 residues. Per the germline V gene, CDR1 is SGHTA and CDR2 is FQGNSA. The V end was cut by 1 base, the J end by 2 bases, with 6 bases between.

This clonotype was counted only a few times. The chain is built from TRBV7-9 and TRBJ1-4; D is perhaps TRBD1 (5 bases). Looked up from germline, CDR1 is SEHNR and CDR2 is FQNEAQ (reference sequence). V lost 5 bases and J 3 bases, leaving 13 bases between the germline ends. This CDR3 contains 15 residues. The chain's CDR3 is CASSLRGSPNEKLFF. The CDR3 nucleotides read TGTGCCAGCAGCCTTCGGGGGTCACCTAATGAAAAACTGTTTTTT.